This T cell receptor beta chain is from a study of CD8+ T cells in alopecia areata. Study findings and constraints: During tofacitinib treatment, many expanded lesional clones remained in scalp and blood. Clonality in lesional scalp, especially alopecia totalis/universalis, exceeded that of normal scalp. Normal-skin resident alphabeta T cells also appear among scalp sample sequences.

Regarding this clone: The antigen is not known.

cDNA reverse transcribed from extracted RNA served as the sequencing template. Repertoires were generated with immunoSEQ multiplex PCR, while TCRdb's copy carries only in-frame clones and drops some. This sample has fewer than 250,000 clones; 55% to 70% occur once, and the top ten carry about 4%. The J segment lost 0 bases and the V segment lost 5 bases, leaving 4 bases of the junction unmatched. This CDR3 spans 14 amino acids. Germline V gives CDR1 SEHNR, CDR2 FQNEAQ (reference sequence). Treatment in this sample: oral pan-JAK inhibitor, 5-10 mg twice daily. The receptor was derived from a human donor with alopecia areata. The gene calls are TRBV7-9 and TRBJ2-7; 7 bases are shared with TRBD1. The sample here was CD4+ T cells sorted from blood, taken at week 4, from a patient treated with tofacitinib. CDR3 loop: CASSPGTVSYEQYF. As DNA, the CDR3 is TGTGCCAGCAGCCCTGGGACAGTCTCCTACGAGCAGTACTTC.